These 17 T cell receptor beta chains originate from one sample sequenced in a study of T cells in localized non-small cell lung cancer. TCRdb's copy holds only in-frame clones and misses some; the assay was immunoSEQ multiplex PCR. The top ten clones hold about a sixth of a sample with approximately 45,000 clones, around 81% of them seen once. The specimen was peripheral blood mononuclear cells, collected before any cancer treatment. Source of these receptors: a man between 40 and 69 years old with stage III lung adenocarcinoma.

The gene calls are TRBV4-1 and TRBJ2-2, with TRBD1 identical over 8 bases. Losses at the gene ends were 1 base for V and 5 bases for J; bases not matched to a gene: 15. The germline V gene has CDR1 MGHRA and CDR2 YSYEKL. The CDR3 has 19 residues. The CDR3 DNA reads TGCGCCAGCAGCCAAGGATTACGACAGGGGTCCAAAAAAACCGGGGAGCTGTTTTTT. Amino acid sequence: CASSQGLRQGSKKTGELFF.

The V gene is TRBV19, the J gene TRBJ1-1, with 12 positions matching TRBD1. CDR3 length: 18 amino acids. Germline assignment: CDR1 LNHDA and CDR2 SQIVND (reference sequence). V was clipped by 3 bases and J by 2 bases; unmatched bases: 10. The CDR3 DNA follows: TGTGCCAGTAGTATGAGGGGGACAGGGGGCATCAGAAACACTGAAGCTTTCTTT. Protein sequence: CASSMRGTGGIRNTEAFF.

The J gene is TRBJ1-6, the V gene TRBV30, with 9 bases lining up with TRBD1. Germline values: CDR1 GTSNPN, CDR2 SVGIG (reference sequence). This CDR3 contains 15 residues. V dropped 3 bases and J dropped 7; count of bases not matched to a gene: 7. CDR3 in amino acids: CAWSSPGQGNSPLHF. CDR3 nucleotides: TGTGCCTGGAGCTCTCCGGGACAGGGAAATTCACCCCTCCACTTT.

This chain links TRBV6-1 with TRBJ2-5; TRBD2 might be the D (7 bases). Germline lookup yields CDR1 MNHNS and CDR2 SASEGT. The CDR3 runs 15 residues. The V gene lost 2 bases and the J gene lost 2 bases, with 12 bases spanning the gap. CDR3 coding DNA: TGTGCCAGCAGTGAATATGAGGGGGGGCAAGAGACCCAGTACTTC. It codes for CASSEYEGGQETQYF.

This sequence joins TRBV6-1 and TRBJ2-1, with TRBD2 identical over 16 bases. V shed 3 bases, J shed 8 bases, and the junction held 7 bases outside the gene matches. The CDR3 totals 17 residues. Germline CDR1 is MNHNS and CDR2 is SASEGT. CDR3 nucleotides: TGTGCCAGCAGTGACGCTGGGACTAGCGGGGGGGCTGATGAGCAGTTCTTC. Translated: CASSDAGTSGGADEQFF.

The chain recombines TRBV18 with TRBJ2-3, with D perhaps being TRBD1 or TRBD2 (6 bases each). The length of the CDR3 is 15 residues. CDR1 is KGHSH, CDR2 LQKENI, per germline. V was trimmed by 2 bases and J by 2 bases, leaving 11 bases between them. The CDR3 is CASSPRGANTDTQYF. CDR3 in DNA: TGTGCCAGCTCACCAAGGGGGGCCAACACAGATACGCAGTATTTT.

About this clone: This specimen includes other DNA sequences encoding the same CDR3. The V and J genes are TRBV6-1 and TRBJ2-2, with D maybe TRBD1 (5 bases). The germline gives CDR1 MNHNS, CDR2 SASEGT. Between the trimmed V and J ends, which lost 10 bases and 1 base, there was a span of 13 bases. This CDR3 has 14 amino acids. DNA of the CDR3: TGTGCCACCCGTAACAGGATGAACACCGGGGAGCTGTTTTTT. It encodes CATRNRMNTGELFF.

The genes are TRBV27 and TRBJ2-7; D is perhaps TRBD1 (7 bases). The CDR3 consists of 14 residues. V lost 4 bases, J lost 0 bases, and 10 bases lay in between. Per germline, CDR1 MNHEY and CDR2 SMNVEV (reference sequence). The CDR3 spells CASSSGGFSYEQYF. CDR3 coding DNA: TGTGCCAGCAGTTCAGGGGGGTTCTCCTACGAGCAGTACTTC.

This sequence joins TRBV4-1 and TRBJ2-2; D gene unclear. The CDR3 extends over 12 amino acids. V lost 5 bases to trimming and J lost 7 bases, with 8 bases between them. Germline V gene sequence: CDR1 MGHRA, CDR2 YSYEKL. DNA of the CDR3: TGCGCCAGCAGCAGGCCGGGCGGGGAGCTGTTTTTT. Its translation: CASSRPGGELFF.

The chain is built from TRBV6-5 and TRBJ1-1; D is unclear. This CDR3 comprises 14 residues. Germline lookup yields CDR1 MNHEY and CDR2 SVGAGI. V lost 8 bases, J lost 1 base, and 14 bases lay in between. In DNA form, the CDR3 reads TGTGCCAGCTCGCGATTTCAGCAGAACACTGAAGCTTTCTTT. It is translated as CASSRFQQNTEAFF.

The chain joins TRBV19 to TRBJ1-2; D gene unclear. This CDR3 has 14 residues. Germline loops: CDR1 LNHDA, CDR2 SQIVND (reference sequence). The V end lost 9 bases, the J end lost 8 bases, and 22 bases lay between the germline ends. For the CDR3, the DNA is TGTGCCAGCTGCTGTCGTAGGGAACTTGGAGGCTACACCTTC. As protein: CASCCRRELGGYTF. The variable domain in full, with the rest retrieved from reference TRBV19 and TRBJ1-2, is DGGITQSPKYLFRKEGQNVTLSCEQNLNHDAMYWYRQDPGQGLRLIYYSQIVNDFQKGDIAEGYSVSREKKESFPLTVTSAQKNPTAFYLCASCCRRELGGYTFGSGTRLTVV.

This chain joins TRBV5-6 and TRBJ2-1, with 9 bases lining up with TRBD2. CDR1 is SGHDT and CDR2 is YYEEEE in the germline V gene. The CDR3 loop spans 16 amino acids. Unmatched junction bases numbered 16, after V lost 6 bases and J lost 9 bases. The CDR3 DNA sequence: TGTGCCAGCACCCCGGCCCACGCGGGGGGGCGGGGTGAGCAGTTCTTC. This codes for CASTPAHAGGRGEQFF.

The chain links TRBV4-1 to TRBJ2-3; 9 nucleotides match TRBD2. CDR3 length: 16 amino acids. CDR1 MGHRA and CDR2 YSYEKL come from the germline V gene. With 0 bases clipped from V and 6 bases from J, the junction kept 7 bases outside the gene matches. This CDR3 is CASSQDLGLAGDTQYF. CDR3 nucleotide sequence: TGCGCCAGCAGCCAAGATCTCGGGCTAGCGGGGGATACGCAGTATTTT.

The rearrangement links TRBV6-5 to TRBJ2-7; TRBD2 matches 10 bases. Germline loops: CDR1 MNHEY, CDR2 SVGAGI. This CDR3 contains 15 residues. J gave up 4 bases and V 2 bases, and 5 bases lay outside the gene matches. CDR3 nucleotides: TGTGCCAGCAGTTACACGGGACTAGCGTATTACGAGCAGTACTTC. Its translation: CASSYTGLAYYEQYF.

The chain has TRBV7-2 and TRBJ2-7, with D possibly matching TRBD1 (8 bases). Per the germline V gene, CDR1 is SGHTA and CDR2 is FQGNSA. The CDR3 has 16 amino acids. The germline V and J ends were trimmed by 1 base and 5 bases, with 18 bases remaining between them. CDR3 DNA sequence: TGTGCCAGCAGCTTAGTCGGAACAGGGGGGGACCACGAGCAGTACTTC. Protein product: CASSLVGTGGDHEQYF.

The J gene is TRBJ2-1, the V gene TRBV6-4; D unresolved. In germline, CDR1 is MRHNA, CDR2 SNTAGT. Trimming cost V 0 bases and J 0 bases, with 6 bases left between them. This CDR3 comprises 15 residues. Written as DNA, the CDR3 is TGTGCCAGCAGTGACTCGGTCAACTCCTACAATGAGCAGTTCTTC. It codes for CASSDSVNSYNEQFF.

This clone was observed a handful of times. The chain is built from TRBV5-1 and TRBJ1-5; no clear D. Trimming removed 2 bases from V and 3 bases from J, with 9 bases in between. This CDR3 comprises 14 residues. Germline-derived CDR1 and CDR2 are SGHRS and YFSETQ. As DNA, the CDR3 is TGCGCCAGCAGCTTCGAACCTGACAATCAGCCCCAGCATTTT. Translated: CASSFEPDNQPQHF. Full variable domain (missing parts from reference TRBV5-1 and TRBJ1-5): KAGVTQTPRYLIKTRGQQVTLSCSPISGHRSVSWYQQTPGQGLQFLFEYFSETQRNKGNFPGRFSGRQFSNSRSEMNVSTLELGDSALYLCASSFEPDNQPQHFGDGTRLSIL.